This paragraph reports one T cell receptor (beta chain). Its antigen is unknown. TCRdb reprocessed the RACE reads with MiXCR, giving one entry per CDR3 protein. The table has 40,000 or so distinct CDR3 sequences, approximately 11% seen once. The data were obtained in a study of human T cells and chemical hapten exposure. Study observations and caveats: Donors had alopecia, so their immune response may differ from healthy people's. Expanded TCRs formed significantly more large CDR3 similarity clusters than controls.

The sample's time point: patch test 3, about 24 weeks after DPC sensitization. As to treatment: therapeutic diphenylcyclopropenone sensitization with weekly scalp DPC. Unfractionated whole blood was the source from which total RNA was extracted. Source: whole blood, taken in connection with sensitization to the hapten diphenylcyclopropenone (DPC). The receptor comes from a woman in her thirties or forties with alopecia areata. Some clones in this sample may be carry-over from other donors' samples.

The CDR3 DNA follows: TGTGCCAGTCTCCGGGACAGGGTCCCCGACACTGAAGCTTTCTTT. Translating gives CASLRDRVPDTEAFF. The rearrangement uses TRBV6-2 or TRBV6-3 and TRBJ1-1, with TRBD1 matching over 9 bases. Trimming took 9 bases from V and 3 from J; bases not matched to a gene: 11. This CDR3 contains 15 residues. CDR1 MNHEY and CDR2 SVGEGT come from the germline V gene.